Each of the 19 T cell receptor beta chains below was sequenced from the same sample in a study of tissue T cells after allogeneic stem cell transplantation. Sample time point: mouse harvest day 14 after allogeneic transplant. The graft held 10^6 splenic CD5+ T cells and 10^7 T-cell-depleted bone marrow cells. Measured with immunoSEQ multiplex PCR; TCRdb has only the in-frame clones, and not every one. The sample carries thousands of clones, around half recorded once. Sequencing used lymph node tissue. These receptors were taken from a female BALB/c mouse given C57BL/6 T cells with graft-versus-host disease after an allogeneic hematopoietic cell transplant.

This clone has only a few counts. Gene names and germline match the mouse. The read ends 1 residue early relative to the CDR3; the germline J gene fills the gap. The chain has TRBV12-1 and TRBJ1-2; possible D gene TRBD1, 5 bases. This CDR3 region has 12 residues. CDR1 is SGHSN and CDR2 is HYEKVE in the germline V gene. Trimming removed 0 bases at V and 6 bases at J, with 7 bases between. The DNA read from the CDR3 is TGTGCCAGCTCTCTCCGGGGCGCCGACTACACC. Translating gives CASSLRGADYT. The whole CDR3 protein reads CASSLRGADYTF.

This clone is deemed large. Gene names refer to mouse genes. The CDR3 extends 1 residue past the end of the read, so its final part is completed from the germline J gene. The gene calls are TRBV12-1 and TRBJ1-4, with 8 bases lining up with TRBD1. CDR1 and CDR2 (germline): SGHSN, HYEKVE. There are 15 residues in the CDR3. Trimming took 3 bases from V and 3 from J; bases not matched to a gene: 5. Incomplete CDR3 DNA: TGTGCCAGCTCTTTCGACAGGGGTGCCAACGAAAGATTATTT. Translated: CASSFDRGANERLF. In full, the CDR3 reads CASSFDRGANERLFF.

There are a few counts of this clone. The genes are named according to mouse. CDR3 DNA (partial): TGTGCCAGCAGTCTGGGGCCCTACTATGCTGAGCAGTTC. It codes for CASSLGPYYAEQF. The full CDR3 protein reads CASSLGPYYAEQFF. The chain employs TRBV26 and TRBJ2-1; D call uncertain. The CDR3 end is not reached by the read, which stops 1 residue before it; the germline J gene fills it in. Germline CDR1 reads KGHPV; CDR2 reads FQNQEV (reference sequence). CDR3 length: 14 amino acids. V was trimmed by 2 bases and J by 2 bases, leaving 7 bases between them.

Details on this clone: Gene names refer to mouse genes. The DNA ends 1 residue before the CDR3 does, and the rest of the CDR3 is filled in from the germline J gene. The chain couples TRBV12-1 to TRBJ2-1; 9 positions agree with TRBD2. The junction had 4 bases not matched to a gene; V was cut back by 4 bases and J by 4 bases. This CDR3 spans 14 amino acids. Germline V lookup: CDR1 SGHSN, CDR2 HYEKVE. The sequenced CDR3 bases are TGTGCCAGCTCAAACTGGGGGGATTATGCTGAGCAGTTC. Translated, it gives CASSNWGDYAEQF. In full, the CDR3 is CASSNWGDYAEQFF.

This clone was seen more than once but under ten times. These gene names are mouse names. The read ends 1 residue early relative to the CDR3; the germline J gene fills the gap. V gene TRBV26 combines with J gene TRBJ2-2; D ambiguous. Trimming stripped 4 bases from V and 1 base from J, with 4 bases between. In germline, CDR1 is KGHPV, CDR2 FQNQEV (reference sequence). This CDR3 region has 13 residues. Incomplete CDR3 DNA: TGTGCCAGCAGTCAGGGAAACACCGGGCAGCTCTAC. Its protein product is CASSQGNTGQLY. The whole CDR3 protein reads CASSQGNTGQLYF.

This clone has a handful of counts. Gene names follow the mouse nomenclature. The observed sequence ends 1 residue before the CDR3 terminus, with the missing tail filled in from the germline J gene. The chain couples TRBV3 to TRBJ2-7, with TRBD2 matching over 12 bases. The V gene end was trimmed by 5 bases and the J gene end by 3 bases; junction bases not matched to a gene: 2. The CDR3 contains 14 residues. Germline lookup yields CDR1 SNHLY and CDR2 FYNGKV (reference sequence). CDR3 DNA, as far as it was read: TGTGCCAGCAGCCCGGACTGGGGGGGCTATGAACAGTAC. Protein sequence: CASSPDWGGYEQY. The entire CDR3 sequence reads CASSPDWGGYEQYF.

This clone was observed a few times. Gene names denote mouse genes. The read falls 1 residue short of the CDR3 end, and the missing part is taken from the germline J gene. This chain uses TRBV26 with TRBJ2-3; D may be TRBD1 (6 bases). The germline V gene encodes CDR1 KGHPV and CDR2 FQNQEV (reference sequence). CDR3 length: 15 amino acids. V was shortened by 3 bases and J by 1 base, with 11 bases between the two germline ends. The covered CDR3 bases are TGTGCCAGCAGTCTAGGGGGTTTGGGTGCAGAAACGCTGTAT. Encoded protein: CASSLGGLGAETLY. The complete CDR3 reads CASSLGGLGAETLYF.

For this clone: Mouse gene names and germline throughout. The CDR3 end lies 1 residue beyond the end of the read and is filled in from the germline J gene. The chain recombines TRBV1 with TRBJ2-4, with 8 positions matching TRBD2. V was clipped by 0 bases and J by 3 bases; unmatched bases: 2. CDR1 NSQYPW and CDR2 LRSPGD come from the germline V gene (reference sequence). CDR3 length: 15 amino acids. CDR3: CTCSADYWGQNTLYF. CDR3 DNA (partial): TGCACCTGCAGTGCAGATTACTGGGGGCAAAACACCTTGTAC.

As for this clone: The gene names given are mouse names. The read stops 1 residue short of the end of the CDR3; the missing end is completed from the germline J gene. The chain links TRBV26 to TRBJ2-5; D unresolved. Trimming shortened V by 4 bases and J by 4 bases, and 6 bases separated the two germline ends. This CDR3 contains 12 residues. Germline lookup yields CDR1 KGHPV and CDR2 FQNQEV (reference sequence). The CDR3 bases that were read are TGTGCCAGCAGTCACTACAAAGACACCCAGTAC. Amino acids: CASSHYKDTQY. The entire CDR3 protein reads CASSHYKDTQYF. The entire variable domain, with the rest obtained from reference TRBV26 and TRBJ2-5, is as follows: NSKVIQTPRYLVKGQGQKAKMRCIPEKGHPVVFWYQQNKNNEFKFLINFQNQEVLQQIDMTEKRFSAECPSNSPCSLEIQSSEAGDSALYLCASSHYKDTQYFGPGTRLLVL.

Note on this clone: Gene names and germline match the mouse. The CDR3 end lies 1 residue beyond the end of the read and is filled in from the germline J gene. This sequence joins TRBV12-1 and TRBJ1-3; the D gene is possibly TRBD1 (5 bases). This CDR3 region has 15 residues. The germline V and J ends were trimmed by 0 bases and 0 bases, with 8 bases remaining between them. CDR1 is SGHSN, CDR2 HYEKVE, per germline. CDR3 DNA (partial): TGTGCCAGCTCTCTCAGGGGTCTTTCTGGAAATACGCTCTAT. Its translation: CASSLRGLSGNTLY. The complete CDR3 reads CASSLRGLSGNTLYF.

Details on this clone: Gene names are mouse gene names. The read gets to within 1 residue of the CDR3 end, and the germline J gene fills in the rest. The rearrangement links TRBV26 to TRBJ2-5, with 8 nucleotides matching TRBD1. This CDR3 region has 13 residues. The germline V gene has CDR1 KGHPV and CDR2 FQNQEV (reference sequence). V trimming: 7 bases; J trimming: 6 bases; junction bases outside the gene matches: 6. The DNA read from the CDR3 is TGTGCCAGCACGGGCAGGGGGCGGGACACCCAGTAC. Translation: CASTGRGRDTQY. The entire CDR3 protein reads CASTGRGRDTQYF. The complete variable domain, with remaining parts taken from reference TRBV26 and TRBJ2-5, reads NSKVIQTPRYLVKGQGQKAKMRCIPEKGHPVVFWYQQNKNNEFKFLINFQNQEVLQQIDMTEKRFSAECPSNSPCSLEIQSSEAGDSALYLCASTGRGRDTQYFGPGTRLLVL.

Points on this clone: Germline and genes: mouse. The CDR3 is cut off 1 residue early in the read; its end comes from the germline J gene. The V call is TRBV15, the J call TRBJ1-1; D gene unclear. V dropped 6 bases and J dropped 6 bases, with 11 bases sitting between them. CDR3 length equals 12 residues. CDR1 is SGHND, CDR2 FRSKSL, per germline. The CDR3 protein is CASSFPGSEVFF. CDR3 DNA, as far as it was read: TGTGCCAGCAGCTTTCCCGGGTCAGAAGTCTTC.

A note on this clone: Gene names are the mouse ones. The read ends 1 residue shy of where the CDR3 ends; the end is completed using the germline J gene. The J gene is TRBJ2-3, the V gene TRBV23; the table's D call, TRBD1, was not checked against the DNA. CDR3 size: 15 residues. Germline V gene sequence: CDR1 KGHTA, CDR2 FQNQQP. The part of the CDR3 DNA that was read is TGCTCCAGCAGTCTAGGGACAAATAGTGCAGAAACGCTGTAT. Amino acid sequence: CSSSLGTNSAETLY. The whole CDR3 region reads CSSSLGTNSAETLYF.

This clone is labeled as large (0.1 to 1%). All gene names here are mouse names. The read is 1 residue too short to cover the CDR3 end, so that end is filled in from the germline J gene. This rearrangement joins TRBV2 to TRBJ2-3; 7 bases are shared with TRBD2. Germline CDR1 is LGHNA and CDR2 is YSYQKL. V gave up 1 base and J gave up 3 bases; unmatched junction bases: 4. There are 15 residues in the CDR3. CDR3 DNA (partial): TGTGCCAGCAGCCAAGTCTGGGGGAGGGCAGAAACGCTGTAT. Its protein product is CASSQVWGRAETLY. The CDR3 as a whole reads CASSQVWGRAETLYF.

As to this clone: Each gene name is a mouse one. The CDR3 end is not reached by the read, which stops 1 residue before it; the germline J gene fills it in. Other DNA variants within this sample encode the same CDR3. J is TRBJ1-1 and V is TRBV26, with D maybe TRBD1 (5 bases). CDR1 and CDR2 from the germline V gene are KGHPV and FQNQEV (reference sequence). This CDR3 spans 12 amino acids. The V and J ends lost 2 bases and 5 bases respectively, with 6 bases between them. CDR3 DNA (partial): TGTGCCAGCAGTCTGGGGGGAACAGAAGTCTTC. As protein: CASSLGGTEVF. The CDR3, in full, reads CASSLGGTEVFF.

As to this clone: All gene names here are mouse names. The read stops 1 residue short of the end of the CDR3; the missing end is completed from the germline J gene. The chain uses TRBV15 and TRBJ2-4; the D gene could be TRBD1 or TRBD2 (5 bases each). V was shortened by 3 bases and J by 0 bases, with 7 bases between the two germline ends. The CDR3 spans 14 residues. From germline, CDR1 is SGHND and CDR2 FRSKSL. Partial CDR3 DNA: TGTGCCAGCAGTTTCGGGGGTAGTCAAAACACCTTGTAC. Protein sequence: CASSFGGSQNTLY. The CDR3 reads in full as CASSFGGSQNTLYF.

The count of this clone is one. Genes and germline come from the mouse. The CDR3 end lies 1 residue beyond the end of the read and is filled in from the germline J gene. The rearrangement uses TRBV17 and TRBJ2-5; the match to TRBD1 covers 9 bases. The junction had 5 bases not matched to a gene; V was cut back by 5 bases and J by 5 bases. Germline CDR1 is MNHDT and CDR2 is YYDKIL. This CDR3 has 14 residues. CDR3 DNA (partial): TGTGCTAGCAGTCTTACAGGGGGCAGAGACACCCAGTAC. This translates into CASSLTGGRDTQY. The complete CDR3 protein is CASSLTGGRDTQYF.

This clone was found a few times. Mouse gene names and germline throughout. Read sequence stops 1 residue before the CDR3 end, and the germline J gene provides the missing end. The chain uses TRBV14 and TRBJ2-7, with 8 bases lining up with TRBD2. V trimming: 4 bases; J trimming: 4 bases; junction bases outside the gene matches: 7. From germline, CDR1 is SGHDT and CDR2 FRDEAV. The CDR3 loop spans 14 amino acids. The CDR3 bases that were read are TGTGCCAGCAGTCGCGACTGGGGTAGTTATGAACAGTAC. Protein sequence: CASSRDWGSYEQY. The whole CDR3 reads CASSRDWGSYEQYF. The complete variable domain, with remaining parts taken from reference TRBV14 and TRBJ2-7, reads EAGVTQSPRYAVLQEGQAVSFWCDPISGHDTLYWYQQPRDQGPQLLVYFRDEAVIDNSQLPSDRFSAVRPKGTNSTLKIQSAKQGDTATYLCASSRDWGSYEQYFGPGTRLTVL.

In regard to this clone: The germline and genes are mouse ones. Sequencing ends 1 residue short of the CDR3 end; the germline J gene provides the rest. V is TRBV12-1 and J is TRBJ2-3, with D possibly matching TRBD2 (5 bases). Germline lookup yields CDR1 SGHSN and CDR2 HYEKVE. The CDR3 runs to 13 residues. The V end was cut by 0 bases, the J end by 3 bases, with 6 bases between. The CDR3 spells CASSLVGAETLYF. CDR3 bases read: TGTGCCAGCTCTCTCGTGGGGGCAGAAACGCTGTAT.